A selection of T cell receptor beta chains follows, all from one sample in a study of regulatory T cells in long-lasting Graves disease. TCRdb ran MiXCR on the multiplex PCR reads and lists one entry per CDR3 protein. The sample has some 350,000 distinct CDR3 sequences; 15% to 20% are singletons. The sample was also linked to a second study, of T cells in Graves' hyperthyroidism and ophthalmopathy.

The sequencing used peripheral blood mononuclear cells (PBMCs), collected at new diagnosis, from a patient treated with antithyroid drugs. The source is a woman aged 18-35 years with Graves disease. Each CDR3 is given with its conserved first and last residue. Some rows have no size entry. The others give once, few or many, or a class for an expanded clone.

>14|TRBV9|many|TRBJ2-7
CASSVGERYYEQYF
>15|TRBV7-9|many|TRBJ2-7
CASSPPGQMTYEQYF
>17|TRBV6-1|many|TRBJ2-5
CASSTAPGQGISETQYF
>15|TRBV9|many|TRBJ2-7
CASSVGLAPTYEQYF
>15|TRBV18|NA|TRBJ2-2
CASSSDTLNTGELFF
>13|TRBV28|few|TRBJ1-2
CASSLKGAYGYTF
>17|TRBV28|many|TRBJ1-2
CASSFQGRPSRNYGYTF
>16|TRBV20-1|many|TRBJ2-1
CSARGSQAGAYNEQFF
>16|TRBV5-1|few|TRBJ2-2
CASSESSGLNTGELFF
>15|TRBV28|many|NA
CASSQAGQGPETQYF
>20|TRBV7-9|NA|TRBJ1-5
CASSLEGGFTPVKPHQPQHF
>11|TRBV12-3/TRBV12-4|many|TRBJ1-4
CASSAGGKLFF
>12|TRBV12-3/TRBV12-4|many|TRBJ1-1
CASSQIDTEAFF
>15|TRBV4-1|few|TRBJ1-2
CASSQGFVGLKGYTF
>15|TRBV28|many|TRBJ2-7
CASSSPLGSSYEQYF
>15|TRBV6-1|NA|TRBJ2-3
CASSQAGGPTDTQYF
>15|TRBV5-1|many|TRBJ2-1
CASSALGGDRNEQFF
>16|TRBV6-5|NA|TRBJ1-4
CASSYRGPTHNEKLFF
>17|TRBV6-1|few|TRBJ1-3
CASSPNREGWAGNTIYF
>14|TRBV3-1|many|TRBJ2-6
CASNWRTGANVLTF
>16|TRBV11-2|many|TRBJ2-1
CASWRGIADFEVEQFF
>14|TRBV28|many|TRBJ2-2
CASSPLETTGELFF
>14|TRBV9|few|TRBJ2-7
CASSVGSRSNEQYF
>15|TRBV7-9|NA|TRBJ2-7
CASSMNRGPSSEQYF
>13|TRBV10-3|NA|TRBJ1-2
CAISPGTGNGYTF
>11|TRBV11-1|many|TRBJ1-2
CASSRQGGYTF
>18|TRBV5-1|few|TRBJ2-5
CASSPGLAGLIPEETQYF
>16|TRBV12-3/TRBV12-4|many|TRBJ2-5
CASSLIPSGGRETQYF
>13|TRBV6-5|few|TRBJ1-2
CASSFRTAYGYTF
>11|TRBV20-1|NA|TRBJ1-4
CSATGRSELFF
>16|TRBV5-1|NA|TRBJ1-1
CASSEVSQRMNTEAFF
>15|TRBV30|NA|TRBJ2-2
CAWNPGQGGAGELFF
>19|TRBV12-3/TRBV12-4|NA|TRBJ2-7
CASSNRRDKGRSLSYEQYF
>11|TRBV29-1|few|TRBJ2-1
CSVVSNNEQFF
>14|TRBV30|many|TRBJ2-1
CAWSQAAPYNEQFF
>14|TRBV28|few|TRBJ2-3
CASSFDSSRDTQYF
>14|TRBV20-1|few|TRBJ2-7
CSAKRTTSSYEQYF
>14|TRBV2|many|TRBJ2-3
CASRPGPSMGTQYF
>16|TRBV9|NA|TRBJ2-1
CASSVAGTGSYNEQFF
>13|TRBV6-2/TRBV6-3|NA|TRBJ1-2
CASRPDGAYGYTF
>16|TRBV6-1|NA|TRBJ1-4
CASSEAVGAANEKLFF
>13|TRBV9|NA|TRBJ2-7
CASSREPPYEQYF
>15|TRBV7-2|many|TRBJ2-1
CASSLAGRSYNEQFF
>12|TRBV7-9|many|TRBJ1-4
CASSLYGEKLFF
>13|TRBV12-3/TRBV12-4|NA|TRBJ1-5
CASSGTDNRPQHF
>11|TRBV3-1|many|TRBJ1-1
CASSRDREAFF
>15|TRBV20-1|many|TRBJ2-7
CSATLSEGGNYEQYF
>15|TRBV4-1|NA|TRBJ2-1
CASSQDSGHNNEQFF
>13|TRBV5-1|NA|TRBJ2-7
CASSRTVDIEQYF
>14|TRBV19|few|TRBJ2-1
CASSIRGGGNEQFF